This T cell receptor (beta chain) was found in a study of T-cell memory formation after mild COVID-19. Deletions cut 3 bases from V and 3 bases from J, with 4 bases between. The germline CDR1 and CDR2 sequences are SGDLS and YYNGEE. This CDR3 region has 11 residues. This clonotype was recorded many times. TCRdb independently ran MiXCR on the 5' RACE reads; one entry per CDR3 protein. The sample includes approximately 100,000 distinct CDR3 sequences, 11% seen only once; the top ten take approximately 40%. This clonotype was obtained from a man aged 18 to 30 who had mild COVID-19 (a few samples of this study predate the infection). Cell type and time point are not known. This rearrangement joins TRBV9 to TRBJ2-7; no clear D. Sequenced sample: PBMCs or a T cell subset sorted from them (not recorded which). For the CDR3, the DNA is TGTGCCAGCAGCGCGGGCTACGAGCAGTACTTC. Amino acid sequence: CASSAGYEQYF.